The present T cell receptor (beta chain) was sequenced within a study of Ad26.COV2.S vaccination and SARS-CoV-2 variants. Across the whole study: Ad26.COV2.S shots went into the muscle once or twice, 56 days apart.

Treatment meaning: about 20 received Ad26.COV2.S at low or high dose, single or two shots; five or six received placebo; per-sample allocation not given. Sampling happened 63 days after the first vaccine or placebo injection. After removal of 2 bases from V and 0 bases from J, the junction contained 11 bases not matched to a gene. Looked up from germline, CDR1 is KGHDR and CDR2 is SFDVKD. The CDR3 is 20 residues long. With regard to this clone: Its specificity is unknown.

Study-wide results and limits: Measures of TCR breadth and depth may have fallen short of total T cell responses. Across vaccine and placebo recipients, the breadth of non-spike TCRs was similar.

Profiling relied on immunoSEQ multiplex PCR, and the TCRdb table lists in-frame clones only, not all of them. The sample consists of approximately 300,000 clones, around four fifths of them appearing once. The source is a person between 18 and 60 years old who received the Ad26.COV2.S COVID-19 vaccine or a placebo. This rearrangement joins TRBV24-1 to TRBJ2-6, with TRBD1 matching over 8 bases. This material consisted of peripheral blood, taken in a trial of Ad26.COV2.S vaccine versus placebo. This CDR3 is CATSDSRDRWSSSGANVLTF. The CDR3, as DNA: TGTGCCACCAGTGATTCCCGGGACAGGTGGTCTAGCTCTGGGGCCAACGTCCTGACTTTC.